Listed below are T cell receptor beta chains from one sample, sequenced in a study of cytomegalovirus exposure and HLA in healthy donors. The repertoire was sequenced with immunoSEQ multiplex PCR; TCRdb's copy has only in-frame clones and lacks some. The sample includes just over 150,000 clones, approximately 79% of them seen just once. What was sequenced was PBMCs. The receptors were sampled from a woman in her forties or fifties in good health and CMV-seropositive. CDR3s include the opening cysteine and the closing phenylalanine or tryptophan. D genes are given only for firm matches. The size of a clone is reported for some rows only, either as once, few or many, or as a class for expanded clones.

cdr3_length j_call v_call clone_size d_call cdr3_aa cdr3_nt
14 TRBJ1-1 TRBV30 - - CAWSTEVGRTEAFF TGTGCCTGGAGTACAGAGGTGGGGCGGACTGAAGCTTTCTTT
14 TRBJ2-5 TRBV10-1 - - CASSPGAVEETQYF TGCGCCAGCAGCCCAGGGGCCGTGGAGGAGACCCAGTACTTC
19 TRBJ2-1 TRBV5-6 - TRBD2 CASSSELSGRAINLHEQFF TGTGCCAGCAGCTCCGAACTTAGCGGGAGGGCCATAAATTTACATGAGCAGTTCTTC
15 TRBJ2-1 TRBV4-1 - - CASSPPDKNYNEQFF TGCGCCAGCAGCCCCCCGGACAAGAACTACAATGAGCAGTTCTTC
14 TRBJ2-7 TRBV29-1 few TRBD1 CSVEGGQGADEQYF TGCAGCGTTGAAGGAGGACAGGGGGCGGACGAGCAGTACTTC
15 TRBJ2-1 TRBV4-1 - - CASSQPTGLAREQFF TGCGCCAGCAGCCAACCCACTGGACTCGCCAGGGAGCAGTTCTTC
14 TRBJ1-5 TRBV5-1 - - CASSPLGGNQPQHF TGCGCCAGCAGCCCGCTTGGCGGGAATCAGCCCCAGCATTTT
15 TRBJ1-5 TRBV7-2 - - CASSFTGISNQPQHF TGTGCCAGCAGCTTTACAGGGATTAGCAATCAGCCCCAGCATTTT
16 TRBJ1-4 TRBV7-8 - TRBD1 CASSLSSGTANEKLFF TGTGCCAGCAGCTTAAGTTCCGGGACAGCTAATGAAAAACTGTTTTTT
14 TRBJ1-2 TRBV28 - TRBD1 CASSSQTGNYGYTF TGTGCCAGCAGTTCGCAGACAGGGAACTATGGCTACACCTTC
14 TRBJ2-1 TRBV19 - TRBD2 CATTGLAGYNEQFF TGTGCCACTACGGGACTAGCGGGCTACAATGAGCAGTTCTTC